The 5 T cell receptor beta chains in this list originate from one sample, sequenced in a study of T cell changes during pregnancy in multiple sclerosis. Sequenced by immunoSEQ multiplex PCR; TCRdb stores in-frame clones only, minus some. The table includes over 20,000 clones, about 90% detected once. The specimen comprised CD8+ T cells from peripheral blood mononuclear cells, sampled after pregnancy. Receptor source: a female donor with multiple sclerosis, enrolled in a pregnancy study.

The V and J genes are TRBV27 and TRBJ2-1; possibly TRBD1 for D (6 bases). The CDR3 sequence is 13 residues long. Germline V gene sequence: CDR1 MNHEY, CDR2 SMNVEV (reference sequence). V was pared by 3 bases and J by 3 bases, with 6 bases between. Here the CDR3 DNA reads TGTGCCAGCAGTTTGGACAGCTACAATGAGCAGTTCTTC. This sequence encodes CASSLDSYNEQFF.

The CDR3 sequence is CAWSRREGSYNEQFF. The DNA of the CDR3 is TGTGCCTGGAGTAGGCGGGAGGGGTCCTACAATGAGCAGTTCTTC. The chain joins TRBV30 to TRBJ2-1; TRBD2 aligns across 9 bases. Trimming removed 2 bases from V and 1 base from J; junction bases left unmatched: 3. This CDR3 spans 15 amino acids. The germline CDR1 and CDR2 sequences are GTSNPN and SVGIG (reference sequence). The full variable domain, in which reference TRBV30 and TRBJ2-1 provide the parts outside the CDR3, is SQTIHQWPATLVQPVGSPLSLECTVEGTSNPNLYWYRQAAGRGLQLLFYSVGIGQISSEVPQNLSASRPQDRQFILSSKKLLLSDSGFYLCAWSRREGSYNEQFFGPGTRLTVL.

The chain is built from TRBV11-2 and TRBJ2-2, with a possible D match to TRBD1 (5 bases). This CDR3 has 15 residues. Looked up from germline, CDR1 is SGHAT and CDR2 is FQNNGV. Trimming removed 1 base from V and 6 bases from J, with 12 bases in between. In nucleotides, the CDR3 is TGTGCCAGCAGCTTAGTGCCAGGGATTCCCGGGGAGCTGTTTTTT. Protein: CASSLVPGIPGELFF.

V gene TRBV7-9 combines with J gene TRBJ1-5; TRBD1 matches 7 bases. Germline V lookup: CDR1 SEHNR, CDR2 FQNEAQ (reference sequence). J was trimmed by 4 bases and V by 6 bases; bases with no gene match: 9. This CDR3 has 15 amino acids. The CDR3 protein is CASSRTGEPNQPQHF. The CDR3 nucleotides read TGTGCCAGCAGTCGTACAGGGGAACCTAATCAGCCCCAGCATTTT. The complete variable domain, with remaining parts taken from reference TRBV7-9 and TRBJ1-5, reads DTGVSQNPRHKITKRGQNVTFRCDPISEHNRLYWYRQTLGQGPEFLTYFQNEAQLEKSRLLSDRFSAERPKGSFSTLEIQRTEQGDSAMYLCASSRTGEPNQPQHFGDGTRLSIL.

The chain combines TRBV30 with TRBJ2-1; TRBD2 aligns across 8 bases. The trim removed 0 bases at V and 3 bases at J, leaving 4 bases unmatched. CDR1 is GTSNPN, CDR2 SVGIG, per germline (reference sequence). The CDR3 is 15 amino acids. The CDR3 DNA follows: TGTGCCTGGAGTGTACTAGCGGTCTTCTACAATGAGCAGTTCTTC. Its translation: CAWSVLAVFYNEQFF.